The 26 T cell receptor beta chains below come from one sample, sequenced in a study of early T cells in non-severe SARS-CoV-2 infection. From the 5' RACE reads, TCRdb called clonotypes with MiXCR, one entry per CDR3 protein. The table lists some 98,000 distinct CDR3 sequences, about 11% of them singletons. Sequenced: whole blood. The receptor set was obtained from an adult who was a healthcare worker with PCR-confirmed SARS-CoV-2 infection or an uninfected control (not recorded which).

In its sample, this clonotype was seen many times. V is TRBV28 and J is TRBJ2-3, with 11 bases that match TRBD2. Germline assignment: CDR1 MDHEN and CDR2 SYDVKM. The CDR3 is 17 residues long. With 2 bases clipped from V and 2 bases from J, the junction kept 6 bases outside the gene matches. In DNA, the CDR3 is TGTGCCAGCAGTTTAAGACTAGCGGGGACCTTCACAGATACGCAGTATTTT. Its translation is CASSLRLAGTFTDTQYF.

This chain links TRBV29-1 with TRBJ1-1, with D maybe TRBD1 (5 bases). V lost 7 bases to trimming and J lost 1 base, with 13 bases between them. Germline V gene data show CDR1 as SQVTM and CDR2 as ANQGSEA. This CDR3 is 13 amino acids long. CDR3 protein: CSAGPTGNTEAFF. Written as DNA, the CDR3 is TGCAGCGCCGGTCCTACAGGGAACACTGAAGCTTTCTTT.

The chain has TRBV7-6 and TRBJ2-5; the D gene is possibly TRBD1 (5 bases). The V end lost 4 bases, the J end lost 4 bases, and 7 bases lay between the germline ends. The CDR3 sequence is 12 residues long. CDR1 is SGHVS and CDR2 is FNYEAQ in the germline V gene. This chain's CDR3 is CASSSRGETQYF. Written as DNA, the CDR3 is TGTGCCAGCAGCTCTAGGGGAGAGACCCAGTACTTC. Full variable domain (rest looked up from reference TRBV7-6 and TRBJ2-5): GAGVSQSPRYKVTKRGQDVALRCDPISGHVSLYWYRQALGQGPEFLTYFNYEAQQDKSGLPNDRFSAERPEGSISTLTIQRTEQRDSAMYRCASSSRGETQYFGPGTRLLVL.

The V and J genes are TRBV14 and TRBJ2-1; 7 nucleotides line up with TRBD2. The germline V gene encodes CDR1 SGHDN and CDR2 FVKESK. There are 16 residues in the CDR3. The V gene end was trimmed by 6 bases and the J gene end by 1 base; junction bases not matched to a gene: 9. This CDR3 is CASSQIGEGSYNEQFF. CDR3 nucleotide sequence: TGTGCCAGCAGTCAAATCGGGGAGGGATCCTACAATGAGCAGTTCTTC.

This clonotype occurred many times. The J gene is TRBJ2-7, the V gene TRBV12-3 or TRBV12-4, with D possibly being TRBD1 (5 bases). V was clipped by 0 bases and J by 2 bases, with 8 bases between them. This CDR3 is built from 14 residues. CDR3 coding DNA: TGTGCCAGCAGTTTAGCCTTGACAGCCTACGAGCAGTACTTC. Protein: CASSLALTAYEQYF.

This sequence joins TRBV20-1 and TRBJ1-5; perhaps TRBD1 as D (6 bases). The CDR3 sequence is 12 residues long. The V end lost 7 bases, the J end lost 2 bases, and 9 bases lay between the germline ends. The germline V gene encodes CDR1 DFQATT and CDR2 SNEGSKA (reference sequence). In DNA, the CDR3 is TGCAGTGTGCGGACAGGCAATCAGCCCCAGCATTTT. Protein product: CSVRTGNQPQHF.

J is TRBJ1-1 and V is TRBV25-1, with a weak D call TRBD1 (6 bases). In germline, CDR1 is MGHDK, CDR2 SYGVNS. The CDR3 runs to 16 residues. Trimming shortened V by 4 bases and J by 4 bases, and 19 bases separated the two germline ends. The CDR3 DNA reads as TGTGCCAGCAGTGTCCTCCGGGACACCGACGGCACTGAAGCTTTCTTT. This encodes CASSVLRDTDGTEAFF.

CDR3 DNA sequence: TGCAGCGCCTATCCCGGGACTGAGGAAAAACTGTTTTTT. Residues: CSAYPGTEEKLFF. The V and J genes are TRBV29-1 and TRBJ1-4; TRBD1 is a possible D gene (5 bases). The CDR3 consists of 13 residues. Germline-derived CDR1 and CDR2 are SQVTM and ANQGSEA. V lost 7 bases, J lost 8 bases, and 17 bases lay in between.

The V gene is TRBV19, the J gene TRBJ2-7; D is tentatively TRBD1 or TRBD2 (5 bases each). Germline V gene data show CDR1 as LNHDA and CDR2 as SQIVND (reference sequence). V was shortened by 6 bases and J by 5 bases, with 14 bases between the two germline ends. This CDR3 region has 13 residues. The DNA for the CDR3 is TGTGCCAGTAGAGGACCGGGGCGTGACGAGCAGTACTTC. This codes for CASRGPGRDEQYF.

This rearrangement joins TRBV29-1 to TRBJ2-1; no clear D. The germline V gene has CDR1 SQVTM and CDR2 ANQGSEA. This CDR3 comprises 10 residues. With 4 bases removed from V and 8 bases from J, the gap between germline ends came to 6 bases. This CDR3 is CSVADYEQFF. The CDR3 DNA reads as TGCAGCGTTGCAGATTATGAGCAGTTCTTC.

The V and J genes are TRBV14 and TRBJ2-7; D is undetermined. V gave up 4 bases and J gave up 6 bases, with 7 bases separating them. The CDR3 contains 11 residues. Germline CDR1 reads SGHDN; CDR2 reads FVKESK. The CDR3 reads CASSRVGEQYF. CDR3 nucleotides: TGTGCCAGCAGCCGGGTTGGCGAGCAGTACTTC. The variable domain in full, completed from reference TRBV14 and TRBJ2-7, reads EAGVTQFPSHSVIEKGQTVTLRCDPISGHDNLYWYRRVMGKEIKFLLHFVKESKQDESGMPNNRFLAERTGGTYSTLKVQPAELEDSGVYFCASSRVGEQYFGPGTRLTVT.

The chain carries TRBV5-1 and TRBJ1-1, with 8 bases lining up with TRBD1. The CDR3 has 14 amino acids. V lost 0 bases, J lost 5 bases, and 3 bases stayed unmatched. The germline V gene encodes CDR1 SGHRS and CDR2 YFSETQ. The DNA of the CDR3 is TGCGCCAGCAGCTTGGTTCGGACAGGGACTGAAGCTTTCTTT. Translating it yields CASSLVRTGTEAFF. Drawing the rest from reference TRBV5-1 and TRBJ1-1, the complete variable domain is KAGVTQTPRYLIKTRGQQVTLSCSPISGHRSVSWYQQTPGQGLQFLFEYFSETQRNKGNFPGRFSGRQFSNSRSEMNVSTLELGDSALYLCASSLVRTGTEAFFGQGTRLTVV.

In its sample, this clonotype was seen a few times. The chain is built from TRBV5-4 and TRBJ2-6; D may be TRBD1 (5 bases). This CDR3 has 16 amino acids. Trimming took off 4 bases at V and 1 base at J, with 12 bases between the two ends. Germline assignment: CDR1 SGHNT and CDR2 YYREEE (reference sequence). The CDR3 here is CASSLQTGSGANVLTF. The CDR3 coding sequence is TGTGCCAGCAGCCTTCAAACAGGATCTGGGGCCAACGTCCTGACTTTC.

The chain couples TRBV29-1 to TRBJ2-1; D is undetermined. The CDR3 length is 13 residues. Germline CDR1 reads SQVTM; CDR2 reads ANQGSEA. V shed 6 bases and J shed 2 bases, with 11 bases lying between them. The CDR3 reads CSVRLPTYNEQFF. The CDR3 nucleotides read TGCAGCGTCCGGCTACCGACCTACAATGAGCAGTTCTTC.

The CDR3 region is CASTPKGPLGSPLHF. In DNA form, the CDR3 reads TGTGCCAGCACCCCGAAGGGACCGCTGGGTTCACCCCTCCACTTT. The chain links TRBV5-5 to TRBJ1-6, with D possibly matching TRBD1 (5 bases). Germline assignment: CDR1 SGHKS and CDR2 YYEKEE (reference sequence). The CDR3 has 15 amino acids. V was shortened by 6 bases and J by 9 bases, with 19 bases between the two germline ends.

V is TRBV30 and J is TRBJ2-7, with D hard to call. Germline V lookup: CDR1 GTSNPN, CDR2 SVGIG (reference sequence). V was shortened by 4 bases and J by 0 bases, with 10 bases between the two germline ends. This CDR3 has 13 amino acids. CDR3 residues: CAWKPRSSYEQYF. The CDR3 DNA reads TGTGCCTGGAAACCTAGAAGCTCCTACGAGCAGTACTTC.

This clonotype was observed many times. This chain connects TRBV6-6 to TRBJ1-1, with TRBD1 as a possible D gene (6 bases). In germline, CDR1 is MNHNY, CDR2 SVGAGI (reference sequence). V lost 4 bases to trimming and J lost 5 bases, with 11 bases between them. CDR3 length: 13 amino acids. The CDR3 protein is CASSFSGDTEAFF. CDR3 bases: TGTGCCAGCAGTTTTTCAGGGGATACTGAAGCTTTCTTT.

Only a few counts were recorded for this clonotype. CDR3 sequence reads: CATSSGTGTDTQYF. Here the CDR3 DNA reads TGTGCCACTAGTAGCGGGACAGGCACAGATACGCAGTATTTT. The gene calls are TRBV2 and TRBJ2-3; D possibly corresponds to TRBD2 (8 bases). The CDR3 totals 14 residues. Per germline, CDR1 SNHLY and CDR2 FYNNEI. Between the trimmed V and J ends, which lost 10 bases and 1 base, there was a span of 15 bases.

This clonotype was seen at least ten times. The gene calls are TRBV2 and TRBJ1-6, with 7 bases identical to TRBD1. The J segment lost 6 bases and the V segment lost 7 bases, leaving 9 bases of the junction unmatched. The germline gives CDR1 SNHLY, CDR2 FYNNEI. The CDR3 loop spans 15 amino acids. The CDR3: CASNPTGTTNSPLHF. CDR3 bases: TGTGCCAGCAACCCGACAGGGACTACTAATTCACCCCTCCACTTT.

This clonotype was seen repeatedly, ten times or more. J is TRBJ2-7 and V is TRBV25-1; perhaps TRBD1 as D (6 bases). The CDR3 consists of 14 residues. Germline-derived CDR1 and CDR2 are MGHDK and SYGVNS. With 1 base removed from V and 3 bases from J, the gap between germline ends came to 10 bases. CDR3 in amino acids: CASSESGTLYEQYF. The DNA of the CDR3 is TGTGCCAGCAGTGAATCAGGGACACTCTACGAGCAGTACTTC.

This clonotype showed up just a few times. J is TRBJ2-1 and V is TRBV18; 8 nucleotides match TRBD2. There are 14 residues in the CDR3. The germline V gene encodes CDR1 KGHSH and CDR2 LQKENI. V lost 2 bases to trimming and J lost 4 bases; unmatched junction nucleotides: 1. The CDR3 loop is CASSPGGGYNEQFF. CDR3 coding DNA: TGTGCCAGCTCACCAGGCGGGGGGTACAATGAGCAGTTCTTC.

The chain joins TRBV6-5 to TRBJ2-3; 11 nucleotides match TRBD2. The J segment lost 4 bases and the V segment lost 4 bases, leaving 1 base of the junction unmatched. Germline assignment: CDR1 MNHEY and CDR2 SVGAGI. This CDR3 spans 14 amino acids. This chain's CDR3 is CASSLAGGADTQYF. CDR3 in DNA: TGTGCCAGCAGTTTAGCGGGAGGGGCAGATACGCAGTATTTT.

The J gene is TRBJ2-1, the V gene TRBV29-1; no reliable D call. Deletions cut 2 bases from V and 7 bases from J, with 9 bases between. Germline CDR1 reads SQVTM; CDR2 reads ANQGSEA. This CDR3 spans 12 amino acids. The CDR3 sequence: CSVELSGNEQFF. The CDR3 DNA reads as TGCAGCGTTGAACTATCTGGAAATGAGCAGTTCTTC.

V is TRBV5-1 and J is TRBJ2-5; TRBD1 or TRBD2 may be the D gene (5 bases each). The CDR3 runs 15 residues. CDR1 is SGHRS, CDR2 YFSETQ, per germline. V gave up 0 bases and J gave up 5 bases, with 14 bases separating them. The CDR3, as DNA: TGCGCCAGCAGCTTGGTGCTAGCCTCAGGGGAGACCCAGTACTTC. Its translation: CASSLVLASGETQYF.

This clonotype was picked up a small number of times. The rearrangement links TRBV7-8 to TRBJ2-2; possible D gene TRBD1, 5 bases. Trimming pared 7 bases from V and 1 base from J, leaving 22 bases between. The CDR3 runs 18 residues. Germline V gene data show CDR1 as SGHVS and CDR2 as FQNEAQ. CDR3 DNA sequence: TGTGCCAGCACCGAAATAGGGGTGGGCAGGAGGAACACCGGGGAGCTGTTTTTT. It translates to CASTEIGVGRRNTGELFF.

This clonotype was observed a handful of times. The chain combines TRBV7-3 with TRBJ1-2; D unclear. Per the germline V gene, CDR1 is SGHTA and CDR2 is FQGTGA. V was pared by 6 bases and J by 4 bases, with 15 bases between. This CDR3 has 14 residues. The CDR3 protein is CASSPHGVGYGYTF. In DNA form, the CDR3 reads TGTGCCAGCAGTCCCCACGGGGTTGGCTATGGCTACACCTTC. Full variable domain (missing parts from reference TRBV7-3 and TRBJ1-2): GAGVSQTPSNKVTEKGKYVELRCDPISGHTALYWYRQSLGQGPEFLIYFQGTGAADDSGLPNDRFFAVRPEGSVSTLKIQRTERGDSAVYLCASSPHGVGYGYTFGSGTRLTVV.